This TCR beta chain comes out of a study of neurological immune-mediated disorders. Notes on the study in general: HTLV-1-associated myelopathy ranked highest for TCR clonal expansion and multiple sclerosis lowest, beneath healthy controls.

V lost 6 bases, J lost 3 bases, and 8 bases lay in between. The CDR3 totals 12 residues. It was by 5'RACE with 10-nucleotide random UMIs that the cDNA was made. Every sequencing run produced over 190 million TCR-beta sequences, and the sequences from any one run covered 15-18 subjects. One entry per CDR3 protein, called by TCRdb with MiXCR from the 5' RACE reads. Of around 50,000 distinct CDR3 sequences in the sample, roughly a quarter were seen once. The unsorted libraries were produced from 2 million PBMCs held at -80 C. This clonotype appeared many times. As yet, its antigen is unknown. The sequencing sample was made of PBMCs. This receptor was obtained from a woman in her 70s in good health. The V and J genes are TRBV12-3 or TRBV12-4 and TRBJ1-1; unclear D gene. CDR3 in DNA: TGTGCCAGCAGCCCCCAGCACACTGAAGCTTTCTTT. Translating gives CASSPQHTEAFF.